The 20 T cell receptor beta chains given below trace back to one sample, sequenced in a study of blood T cell repertoires in COVID-19. Repertoires were generated with immunoSEQ multiplex PCR, while TCRdb's copy carries only in-frame clones and drops some. This table holds 300,000 to 400,000 clones, roughly 87% found once. The sample comprised PBMCs or T cells enriched from blood (not recorded which). The receptors were gathered from a woman under 40 who had recovered from COVID-19.

The chain is built from TRBV5-1 and TRBJ2-7, with D perhaps matching TRBD1 (6 bases). Trimming cost V 2 bases and J 2 bases, with 14 bases left between them. CDR1 is SGHRS, CDR2 YFSETQ, per germline. The CDR3 sequence is 15 residues long. The CDR3 nucleotides are TGCGCCAGCAGCTTAACGTGGGACATAGCCTACGAGCAGTACTTC. Translating it yields CASSLTWDIAYEQYF.

This clone was found once. DNA of the CDR3: TGTGCCAGCAGCTTAGCTCGGGGGAGCTCCTACAATGAGCAGTTCTTC. It codes for CASSLARGSSYNEQFF. The V gene is TRBV11-2, the J gene TRBJ2-1; D may be TRBD2 (6 bases). CDR3 size: 16 residues. The germline V gene has CDR1 SGHAT and CDR2 FQNNGV. The V and J ends lost 1 base and 0 bases respectively, with 10 bases between them.

As for this clone: This specimen includes other DNA sequences encoding the same CDR3. V is TRBV2 and J is TRBJ1-2; TRBD1 matches 8 bases. V shed 4 bases and J 1 base; nucleotides not matched to a gene: 2. This CDR3 has 14 residues. Germline V gene data show CDR1 as SNHLY and CDR2 as FYNNEI. The CDR3 loop is CASSAGQGNYGYTF. CDR3 in DNA: TGTGCCAGCAGTGCTGGACAGGGTAACTATGGCTACACCTTC.

This clone appeared a few times. J is TRBJ1-2 and V is TRBV21-1; TRBD1 reflects the table's D call only, with no check against the DNA. TRBV21-1 is a pseudogene. This CDR3 contains 15 residues. As DNA, the CDR3 is TGTGCCAGCAGGGATATAGAGGGGGCAGACTATGGCTACACCTTC. Translation gives CASRDIEGADYGYTF.

The rearrangement uses TRBV30 and TRBJ2-4, with TRBD1 matching over 8 bases. V shed 0 bases and J 3 bases; nucleotides not matched to a gene: 7. The CDR3 has 16 residues. Germline CDR1 is GTSNPN and CDR2 is SVGIG (reference sequence). The CDR3 here is CAWSVQGEGGKNIQYF. In DNA form, the CDR3 reads TGTGCCTGGAGTGTACAGGGGGAAGGAGGCAAAAACATTCAGTACTTC.

The chain employs TRBV7-2 and TRBJ1-6, with TRBD1 identical over 10 bases. The J segment lost 14 bases and the V segment lost 4 bases, leaving 8 bases of the junction unmatched. From germline, CDR1 is SGHTA and CDR2 FQGNSA. The CDR3 covers 14 residues. The CDR3 sequence: CASSSGQGDFSLHF. Written as DNA, the CDR3 is TGTGCCAGCAGCTCCGGACAGGGGGATTTTTCCCTCCACTTT. Looking up the rest from reference TRBV7-2 and TRBJ1-6 gives the full variable domain: GAGVSQSPSNKVTEKGKDVELRCDPISGHTALYWYRQSLGQGLEFLIYFQGNSAPDKSGLPSDRFSAERTGGSVSTLTIQRTQQEDSAVYLCASSSGQGDFSLHFGNGTRLTVT.

The chain recombines TRBV12-3 or TRBV12-4 with TRBJ2-7; possibly TRBD2 for D (5 bases). The CDR3 length is 13 residues. V was pared by 5 bases and J by 9 bases, with 17 bases between. CDR3: CASSPRLVEGQYF. CDR3 sequence (DNA): TGTGCCAGCAGTCCAAGGCTCGTCGAGGGGCAGTACTTC.

The chain combines TRBV19 with TRBJ2-7, with 8 bases aligning to TRBD1. The CDR3 covers 12 residues. With 7 bases clipped from V and 9 bases from J, the junction kept 8 bases outside the gene matches. Germline V gene lookup returns CDR1 LNHDA and CDR2 SQIVND (reference sequence). Here the CDR3 DNA reads TGTGCCAGTAAGGGGCAGGGGGCCGGGCAGTACTTC. Translated: CASKGQGAGQYF.

The gene calls are TRBV10-3 and TRBJ1-2; TRBD1 is a possible D gene (5 bases). This CDR3 is 14 amino acids long. CDR1 is ENHRY, CDR2 SYGVKD, per germline. Trimming stripped 5 bases from V and 5 bases from J, with 15 bases between. CDR3 DNA: TGTGCCATCAGTATGCAGGGCGGAAGTTATGGCTACACCTTC. Protein: CAISMQGGSYGYTF.

The J gene is TRBJ2-5, the V gene TRBV30; D might be TRBD1 (5 bases). Germline values: CDR1 GTSNPN, CDR2 SVGIG (reference sequence). Trimming shortened V by 1 base and J by 4 bases, and 10 bases separated the two germline ends. This CDR3 region has 13 residues. CDR3 residues: CAWSDQRGETQYF. The CDR3 DNA reads as TGTGCCTGGAGTGATCAAAGGGGAGAGACCCAGTACTTC. Together with reference TRBV30 and TRBJ2-5, the CDR3 gives the full variable domain: SQTIHQWPATLVQPVGSPLSLECTVEGTSNPNLYWYRQAAGRGLQLLFYSVGIGQISSEVPQNLSASRPQDRQFILSSKKLLLSDSGFYLCAWSDQRGETQYFGPGTRLLVL.

This chain connects TRBV5-5 to TRBJ2-1, with 9 bases that match TRBD1. Germline CDR1 and CDR2: SGHKS and YYEKEE (reference sequence). V trimming: 4 bases; J trimming: 9 bases; junction bases outside the gene matches: 8. The length of the CDR3 is 14 residues. CDR3 protein: CASSPGQGFGEQFF. CDR3 nucleotides: TGTGCCAGCAGCCCTGGACAGGGGTTTGGTGAGCAGTTCTTC.

This chain uses TRBV5-5 with TRBJ1-2; the match to TRBD1 covers 8 bases. Germline-derived CDR1 and CDR2 are SGHKS and YYEKEE (reference sequence). V shed 2 bases and J 4 bases; nucleotides not matched to a gene: 7. This CDR3 is 15 amino acids long. The CDR3 region has the DNA TGTGCCAGCAGCTTAGCAGGGGGCGACCCCTATGGCTACACCTTC. Translated, it gives CASSLAGGDPYGYTF. The full variable domain, in which reference TRBV5-5 and TRBJ1-2 provide the parts outside the CDR3, is DAGVTQSPTHLIKTRGQQVTLRCSPISGHKSVSWYQQVLGQGPQFIFQYYEKEERGRGNFPDRFSARQFPNYSSELNVNALLLGDSALYLCASSLAGGDPYGYTFGSGTRLTVV.

J is TRBJ1-5 and V is TRBV7-9; tentative D call: TRBD1 (5 bases). V was shortened by 1 base and J by 4 bases, with 8 bases between the two germline ends. CDR1 SEHNR and CDR2 FQNEAQ come from the germline V gene (reference sequence). This CDR3 has 14 amino acids. This chain's CDR3 is CASSLGQQNQPQHF. Here the CDR3 DNA reads TGTGCCAGCAGCTTAGGACAGCAAAATCAGCCCCAGCATTTT.

The chain carries TRBV19 and TRBJ1-5; D is undetermined. CDR1 is LNHDA and CDR2 is SQIVND in the germline V gene (reference sequence). Trimming left V 7 bases short and J 7 bases short, with 17 bases between. This CDR3 is built from 14 residues. As DNA, the CDR3 is TGTGCCAGTACCCTAGGGAGGGCCGGACAGCCCCAGCATTTT. This encodes CASTLGRAGQPQHF.

This clone was recorded only once. The V gene is TRBV10-1, the J gene TRBJ2-5; 9 nucleotides match TRBD2. The V gene end was trimmed by 8 bases and the J gene end by 1 base; junction bases not matched to a gene: 5. Germline V gene data show CDR1 as WNHNN and CDR2 as SYGVQD (reference sequence). The CDR3 is 14 amino acids. CDR3 sequence (DNA): TGCGCCAGCGGTAGCGGGGGACCCCAAGAGACCCAGTACTTC. Its protein is CASGSGGPQETQYF.

The rearrangement uses TRBV13 and TRBJ2-2, with 10 bases lining up with TRBD2. The germline V gene has CDR1 PRHDT and CDR2 FYEKMQ (reference sequence). The V gene end was trimmed by 5 bases and the J gene end by 5 bases; junction bases not matched to a gene: 14. CDR3 length: 18 amino acids. CDR3 sequence: CASSKLLAGASGTGELFF. The CDR3 DNA is TGTGCCAGCAGCAAACTCCTAGCGGGGGCCAGTGGGACCGGGGAGCTGTTTTTT.

This chain connects TRBV6-5 to TRBJ1-1; D is undetermined. Per germline, CDR1 MNHEY and CDR2 SVGAGI. The ends were cut back, 7 bases at V and 2 bases at J, with 11 bases in the middle. This CDR3 is 13 amino acids long. The CDR3 is CASTLSRNTEAFF. CDR3 in DNA: TGTGCCAGCACCCTTTCGAGAAACACTGAAGCTTTCTTT.

This clone was recorded once. The V and J genes are TRBV5-4 and TRBJ2-2, with TRBD1 matching 8 bases. The CDR3 length is 15 residues. The V segment lost 3 bases and the J segment 0 bases; nucleotides outside the gene matches: 1. The germline V gene encodes CDR1 SGHNT and CDR2 YYREEE (reference sequence). CDR3 sequence reads: CASSSGGANTGELFF. Here the CDR3 DNA reads TGTGCCAGCAGCTCAGGGGGCGCGAACACCGGGGAGCTGTTTTTT.

CDR3 residues: CASSRGQLSYF. For the CDR3, the DNA is TGTGCCAGTTCGCGGGGCCAGTTAAGCTACTTC. The V gene is TRBV2, the J gene TRBJ2-4; TRBD2 is a possible D gene (6 bases). V gave up 9 bases and J gave up 16 bases, with 19 bases separating them. Germline lookup yields CDR1 SNHLY and CDR2 FYNNEI. The CDR3 is 11 amino acids.

The CDR3 nucleotides are TGTGCCAGCAGCTTCGACAGGCGGGATGGCTACACCTTC. This codes for CASSFDRRDGYTF. The V call is TRBV12-3 or TRBV12-4, the J call TRBJ1-2, with D possibly being TRBD1 (6 bases). Trimming pared 6 bases from V and 6 bases from J, leaving 14 bases between. This CDR3 has 13 residues.